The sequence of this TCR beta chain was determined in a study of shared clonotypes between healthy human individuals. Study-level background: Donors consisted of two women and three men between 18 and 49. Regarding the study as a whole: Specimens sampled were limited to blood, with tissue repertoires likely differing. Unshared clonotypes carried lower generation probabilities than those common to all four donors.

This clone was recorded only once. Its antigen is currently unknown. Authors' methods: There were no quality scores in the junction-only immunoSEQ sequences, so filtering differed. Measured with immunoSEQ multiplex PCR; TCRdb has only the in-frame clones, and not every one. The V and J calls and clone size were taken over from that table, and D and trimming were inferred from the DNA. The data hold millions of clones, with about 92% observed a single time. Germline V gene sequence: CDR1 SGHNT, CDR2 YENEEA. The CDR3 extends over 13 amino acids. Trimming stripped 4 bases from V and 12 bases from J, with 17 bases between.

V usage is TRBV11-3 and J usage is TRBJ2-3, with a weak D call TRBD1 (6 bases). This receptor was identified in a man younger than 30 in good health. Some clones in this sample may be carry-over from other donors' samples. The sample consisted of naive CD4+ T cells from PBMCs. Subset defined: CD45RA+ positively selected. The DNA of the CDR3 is TGTGCCAGCAGCTATGAACCCCGGGACATCCAGTATTTT. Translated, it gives CASSYEPRDIQYF.